The TCR beta chain described here comes from a study of radiation and T cells in renal cell carcinoma. Sequenced by immunoSEQ multiplex PCR; TCRdb stores in-frame clones only, minus some. This sample carries some 25,000 clones, roughly 64% of them seen once, and the ten largest clones take 20% to 25%. Treatment given: treatment-naive control, cytoreductive nephrectomy. Controls were unirradiated tumors from treatment-naive cytoreductive nephrectomy patients. The patient's renal cell carcinoma had clear cell pathology. CDR1 is SGDLS and CDR2 is YYNGEE in the germline V gene. Trimming left V 0 bases short and J 5 bases short, with 8 bases between. This CDR3 comprises 14 residues.

The chain couples TRBV9 to TRBJ2-2; D gene unclear. The material was tumor tissue, obtained from a patient whose treatment was nephrectomy without radiotherapy. The sequence derives from a man aged 35-49 years with renal cell carcinoma. CDR3 DNA: TGTGCCAGCAGCGTAGCTCGGCAAACCGGGGAGCTGTTTTTT. Amino acid sequence: CASSVARQTGELFF.